This section outlines one TCR beta chain sequence together with its context. These data are taken from a study of CD8 T cells in Susac syndrome. Random hexamers served to reverse transcribe roughly 0.45 to 1 ug RNA. Amplification of TCR beta CDR3 was carried out by immunoSEQ multiplex PCR, which covered 54 Vbeta and 13 Jbeta segments. TCRdb used MiXCR to reprocess the immunoSEQ multiplex PCR reads, holding one entry per CDR3 protein. This repertoire shows approximately 270,000 distinct CDR3 sequences, roughly 93% found once; its top ten account for about 0.071%. CDR1 is SNHLY, CDR2 FYNNEI, per germline. The CDR3 length is 17 residues. With V trimmed by 4 bases and J by 0 bases, 9 bases remained unmatched.

The chain is built from TRBV2 and TRBJ2-1, with TRBD2 matching 7 bases. Sequenced material: CD4+ T cells from PBMCs. This TCR was recovered from a human donor with multiple sclerosis. CDR3 protein: CASSVPSGRLSYNEQFF. DNA for the CDR3: TGTGCCAGCAGTGTGCCTAGCGGACGCCTCTCCTACAATGAGCAGTTCTTC.